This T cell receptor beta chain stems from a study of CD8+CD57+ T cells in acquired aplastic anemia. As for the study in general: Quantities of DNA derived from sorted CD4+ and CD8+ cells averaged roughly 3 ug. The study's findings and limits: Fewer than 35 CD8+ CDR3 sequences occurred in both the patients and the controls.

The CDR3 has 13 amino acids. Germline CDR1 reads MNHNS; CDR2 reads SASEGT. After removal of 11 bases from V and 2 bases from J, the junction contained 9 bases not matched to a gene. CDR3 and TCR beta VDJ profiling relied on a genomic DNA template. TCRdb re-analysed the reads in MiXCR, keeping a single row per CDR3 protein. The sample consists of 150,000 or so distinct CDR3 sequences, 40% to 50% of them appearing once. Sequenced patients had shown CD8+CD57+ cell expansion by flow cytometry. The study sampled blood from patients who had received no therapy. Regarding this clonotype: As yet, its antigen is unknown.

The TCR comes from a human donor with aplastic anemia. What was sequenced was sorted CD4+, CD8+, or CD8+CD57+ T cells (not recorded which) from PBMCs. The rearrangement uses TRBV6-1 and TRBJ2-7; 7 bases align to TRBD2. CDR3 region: CAFGQRDTYEQYF. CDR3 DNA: TGTGCCTTTGGTCAGCGGGATACCTACGAGCAGTACTTC.